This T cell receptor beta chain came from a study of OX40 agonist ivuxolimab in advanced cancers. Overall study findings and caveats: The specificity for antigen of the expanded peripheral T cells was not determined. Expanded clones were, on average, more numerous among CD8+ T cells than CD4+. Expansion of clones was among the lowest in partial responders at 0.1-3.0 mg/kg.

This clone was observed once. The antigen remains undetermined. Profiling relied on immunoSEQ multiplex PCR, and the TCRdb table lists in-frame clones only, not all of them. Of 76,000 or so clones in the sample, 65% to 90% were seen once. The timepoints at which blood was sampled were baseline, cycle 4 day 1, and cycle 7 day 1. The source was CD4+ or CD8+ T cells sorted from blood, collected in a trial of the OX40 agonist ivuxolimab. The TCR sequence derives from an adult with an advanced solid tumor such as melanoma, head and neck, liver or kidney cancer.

Written as DNA, the CDR3 is TGTGCCAGCAGTTACTCAAACGGCGAGCAGTTCTTC. Residues: CASSYSNGEQFF. The chain is built from TRBV6-5 and TRBJ2-1; D uncertain. Per germline, CDR1 MNHEY and CDR2 SVGAGI. The CDR3 length is 12 residues. The V end was cut by 0 bases, the J end by 10 bases, with 7 bases between.